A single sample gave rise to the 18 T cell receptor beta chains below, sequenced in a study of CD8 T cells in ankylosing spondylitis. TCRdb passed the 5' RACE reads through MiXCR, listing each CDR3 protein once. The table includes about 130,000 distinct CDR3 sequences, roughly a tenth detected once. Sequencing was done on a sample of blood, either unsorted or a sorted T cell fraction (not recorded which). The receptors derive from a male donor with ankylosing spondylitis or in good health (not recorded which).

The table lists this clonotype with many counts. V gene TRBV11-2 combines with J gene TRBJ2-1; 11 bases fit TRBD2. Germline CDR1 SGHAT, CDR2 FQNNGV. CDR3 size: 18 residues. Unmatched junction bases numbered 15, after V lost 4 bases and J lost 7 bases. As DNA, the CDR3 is TGTGCCAGCAGCTGGACGCTCCAACTAGCGGGAGAGGGGAATGAGCAGTTCTTC. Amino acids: CASSWTLQLAGEGNEQFF.

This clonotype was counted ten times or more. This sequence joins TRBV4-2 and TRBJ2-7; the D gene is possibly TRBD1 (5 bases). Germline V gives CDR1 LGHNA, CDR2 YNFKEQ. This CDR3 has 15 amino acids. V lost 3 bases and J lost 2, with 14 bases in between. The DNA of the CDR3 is TGTGCCAGCAGCCAGGAGACCAGGGTCCCCTACGAGCAGTACTTC. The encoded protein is CASSQETRVPYEQYF.

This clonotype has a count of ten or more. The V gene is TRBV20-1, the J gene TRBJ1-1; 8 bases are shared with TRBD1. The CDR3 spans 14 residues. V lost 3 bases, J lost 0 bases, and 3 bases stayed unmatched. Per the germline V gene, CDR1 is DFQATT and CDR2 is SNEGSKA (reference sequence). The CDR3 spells CSARTGAMNTEAFF. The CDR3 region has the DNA TGCAGTGCTAGGACAGGGGCTATGAACACTGAAGCTTTCTTT.

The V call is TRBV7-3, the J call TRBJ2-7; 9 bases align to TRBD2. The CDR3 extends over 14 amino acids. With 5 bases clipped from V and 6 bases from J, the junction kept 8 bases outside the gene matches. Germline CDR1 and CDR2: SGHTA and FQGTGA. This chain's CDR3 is CASSVGVAGAEQYF. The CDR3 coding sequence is TGTGCCAGCAGCGTCGGGGTAGCGGGAGCCGAGCAGTACTTC.

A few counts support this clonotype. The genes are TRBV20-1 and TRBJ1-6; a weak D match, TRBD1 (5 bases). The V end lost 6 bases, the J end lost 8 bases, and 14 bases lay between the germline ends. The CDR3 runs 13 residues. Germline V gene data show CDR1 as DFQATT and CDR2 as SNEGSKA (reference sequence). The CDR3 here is CSAKRTRDSPLHF. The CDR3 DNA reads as TGCAGTGCCAAGAGGACACGGGATTCACCCCTCCACTTT.

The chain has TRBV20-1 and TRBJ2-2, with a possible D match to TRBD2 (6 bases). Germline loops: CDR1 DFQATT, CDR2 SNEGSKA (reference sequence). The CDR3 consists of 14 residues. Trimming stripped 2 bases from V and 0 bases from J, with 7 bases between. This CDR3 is CSARRTTNTGELFF. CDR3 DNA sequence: TGCAGTGCTAGAAGGACTACGAACACCGGGGAGCTGTTTTTT.

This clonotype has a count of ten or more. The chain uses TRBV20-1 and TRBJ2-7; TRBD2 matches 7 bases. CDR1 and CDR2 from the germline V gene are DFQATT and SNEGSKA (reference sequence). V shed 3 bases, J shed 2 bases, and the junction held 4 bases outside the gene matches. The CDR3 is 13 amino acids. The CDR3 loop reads CSASVAGAYEQYF. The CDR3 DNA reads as TGCAGTGCTAGCGTAGCGGGCGCCTACGAGCAGTACTTC.

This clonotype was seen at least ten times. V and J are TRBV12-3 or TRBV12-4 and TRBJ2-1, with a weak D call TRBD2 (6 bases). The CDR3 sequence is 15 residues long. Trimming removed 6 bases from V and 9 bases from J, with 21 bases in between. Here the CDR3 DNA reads TGTGCCAGCAGCCGTTACGATAGGAGGGGAGGTGAGCAGTTCTTC. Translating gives CASSRYDRRGGEQFF.

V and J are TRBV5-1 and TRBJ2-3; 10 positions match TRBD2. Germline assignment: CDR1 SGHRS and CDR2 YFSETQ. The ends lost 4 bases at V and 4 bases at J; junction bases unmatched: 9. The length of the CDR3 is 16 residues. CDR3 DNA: TGCGCCAGCAGCCACTCACTAGCGGGAAGGGCAGATACGCAGTATTTT. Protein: CASSHSLAGRADTQYF.

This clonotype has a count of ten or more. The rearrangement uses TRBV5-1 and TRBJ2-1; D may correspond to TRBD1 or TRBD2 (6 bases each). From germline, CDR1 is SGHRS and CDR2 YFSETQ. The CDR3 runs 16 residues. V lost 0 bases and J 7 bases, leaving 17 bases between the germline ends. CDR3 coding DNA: TGCGCCAGCAGCTTGGTCGGGGGCACGAAGGGGAATGAGCAGTTCTTC. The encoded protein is CASSLVGGTKGNEQFF. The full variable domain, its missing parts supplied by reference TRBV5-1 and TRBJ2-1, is KAGVTQTPRYLIKTRGQQVTLSCSPISGHRSVSWYQQTPGQGLQFLFEYFSETQRNKGNFPGRFSGRQFSNSRSEMNVSTLELGDSALYLCASSLVGGTKGNEQFFGPGTRLTVL.

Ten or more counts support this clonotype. This CDR3 is CASSLVDTSGTDTQYF. The CDR3 nucleotides are TGCGCCAGCAGCTTGGTTGACACCTCTGGCACAGATACGCAGTATTTT. The chain has TRBV5-1 and TRBJ2-3; D unclear. The CDR3 totals 16 residues. Trimming cost V 0 bases and J 1 base, with 12 bases left between them. Germline loops: CDR1 SGHRS, CDR2 YFSETQ. Full variable domain (rest looked up from reference TRBV5-1 and TRBJ2-3): KAGVTQTPRYLIKTRGQQVTLSCSPISGHRSVSWYQQTPGQGLQFLFEYFSETQRNKGNFPGRFSGRQFSNSRSEMNVSTLELGDSALYLCASSLVDTSGTDTQYFGPGTRLTVL.

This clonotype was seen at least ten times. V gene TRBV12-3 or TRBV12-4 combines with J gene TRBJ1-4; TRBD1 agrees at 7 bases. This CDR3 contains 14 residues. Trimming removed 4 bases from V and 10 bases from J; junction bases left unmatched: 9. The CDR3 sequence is CASSYRDSYGKLFF. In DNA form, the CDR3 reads TGTGCCAGCAGTTACCGGGACAGTTACGGAAAACTGTTTTTT.

CDR3 region: CASSSPKVSGANVLTF. The CDR3 DNA reads as TGTGCCAGCAGTTCACCCAAAGTGTCTGGGGCCAACGTCCTGACTTTC. This chain links TRBV28 with TRBJ2-6; no firm D call. CDR3 size: 16 residues. In germline, CDR1 is MDHEN, CDR2 SYDVKM. V lost 4 bases and J 1 base, leaving 11 bases between the germline ends.

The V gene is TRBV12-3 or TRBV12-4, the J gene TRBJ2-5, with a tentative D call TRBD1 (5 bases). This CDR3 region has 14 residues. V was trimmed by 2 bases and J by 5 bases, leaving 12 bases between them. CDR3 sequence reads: CASSLSQGQETQYF. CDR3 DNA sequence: TGTGCCAGCAGTTTAAGTCAGGGTCAGGAGACCCAGTACTTC.

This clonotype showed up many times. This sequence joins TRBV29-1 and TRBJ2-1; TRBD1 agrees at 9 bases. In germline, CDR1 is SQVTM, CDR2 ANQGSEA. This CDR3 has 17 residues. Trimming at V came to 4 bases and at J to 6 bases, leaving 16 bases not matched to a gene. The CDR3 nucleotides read TGCAGCGTTGTATGGTGGGGGTCGGGGGACAGGGTCAATGAGCAGTTCTTC. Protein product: CSVVWWGSGDRVNEQFF.

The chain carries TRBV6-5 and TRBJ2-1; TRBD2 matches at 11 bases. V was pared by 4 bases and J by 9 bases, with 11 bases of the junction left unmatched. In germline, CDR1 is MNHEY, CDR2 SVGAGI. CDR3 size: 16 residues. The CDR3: CASSFEASGRYPEQFF. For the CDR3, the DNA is TGTGCCAGCAGTTTCGAGGCTAGCGGGAGGTATCCTGAGCAGTTCTTC.

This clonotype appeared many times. The CDR3 region is CASRAGGDTGELFF. In DNA, the CDR3 is TGTGCCAGCAGAGCGGGAGGCGACACCGGGGAGCTGTTTTTT. This chain joins TRBV12-3 or TRBV12-4 and TRBJ2-2, with TRBD2 matching over 9 bases. The junction had 2 bases not matched to a gene; V was cut back by 6 bases and J by 3 bases. The CDR3 contains 14 residues.

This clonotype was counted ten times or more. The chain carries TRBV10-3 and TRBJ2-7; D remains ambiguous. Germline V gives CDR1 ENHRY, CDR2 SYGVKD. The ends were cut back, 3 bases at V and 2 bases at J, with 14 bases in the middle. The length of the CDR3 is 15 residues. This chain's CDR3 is CAISEVRPSPYEQYF. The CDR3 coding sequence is TGTGCCATCAGTGAAGTACGGCCTTCGCCCTACGAGCAGTACTTC.